What follows are 22 T cell receptor beta chains derived from one specimen sequenced in a study of cytomegalovirus exposure and HLA in healthy donors. Some clones are missing from TCRdb's copy, which holds only in-frame ones; the method was immunoSEQ multiplex PCR. The sample lists 220,000 or so clones; approximately 88% were seen once. Sequenced: PBMCs. The source is a woman aged 25 to 45 in good health and CMV-seropositive.

This chain connects TRBV18 to TRBJ1-1, with D possibly TRBD1 on 5 matching bases. The CDR3 is 15 residues long. CDR1 KGHSH and CDR2 LQKENI come from the germline V gene. Trimming stripped 5 bases from V and 0 bases from J, with 13 bases between. The CDR3 loop reads CASSFVADMNTEAFF. The CDR3 region has the DNA TGTGCCAGCTCATTTGTAGCGGACATGAACACTGAAGCTTTCTTT. The whole variable domain, remainder taken from reference TRBV18 and TRBJ1-1, is NAGVMQNPRHLVRRRGQEARLRCSPMKGHSHVYWYRQLPEEGLKFMVYLQKENIIDESGMPKERFSAEFPKEGPSILRIQQVVRGDSAAYFCASSFVADMNTEAFFGQGTRLTVV.

The chain links TRBV9 to TRBJ1-1, with unresolved D. V dropped 3 bases and J dropped 0 bases, with 6 bases sitting between them. Germline V gene data show CDR1 as SGDLS and CDR2 as YYNGEE. The CDR3 has 13 amino acids. The CDR3, as DNA: TGTGCCAGCAGCGACGGGTTGAACACTGAAGCTTTCTTT. It specifies CASSDGLNTEAFF.

The rearrangement links TRBV30 to TRBJ1-2, with no clear D. Looked up from germline, CDR1 is GTSNPN and CDR2 is SVGIG (reference sequence). This CDR3 spans 11 amino acids. Trimming removed 4 bases from V and 4 bases from J, with 7 bases in between. For the CDR3, the DNA is TGTGCCTGGAATTCTGGCTATGGCTACACCTTC. It translates to CAWNSGYGYTF.

The chain couples TRBV28 to TRBJ2-1; the D is unclear. V lost 7 bases to trimming and J lost 6 bases, with 10 bases between them. CDR1 is MDHEN, CDR2 SYDVKM, per germline. This CDR3 region has 12 residues. Here the CDR3 reads CASTVGPNEQFF. In nucleotides, the CDR3 is TGTGCCAGCACGGTTGGACCCAATGAGCAGTTCTTC.

This clone was counted a few times. The rearrangement uses TRBV28 and TRBJ1-5; D is unresolved. This CDR3 contains 14 residues. Trimming took off 3 bases at V and 1 base at J, with 7 bases between the two ends. Germline loops: CDR1 MDHEN, CDR2 SYDVKM. CDR3 protein: CASSFGPSNQPQHF. CDR3 DNA sequence: TGTGCCAGCAGTTTCGGCCCGAGCAATCAGCCCCAGCATTTT.

This sequence joins TRBV30 and TRBJ2-7, with 8 nucleotides matching TRBD1. J was trimmed by 2 bases and V by 3 bases; bases with no gene match: 9. The CDR3 runs 15 residues. Germline CDR1 is GTSNPN and CDR2 is SVGIG (reference sequence). CDR3 nucleotides: TGTGCCTGGAGCCCCTCGGACAGGGAACCCTACGAGCAGTACTTC. Protein product: CAWSPSDREPYEQYF.

The chain is built from TRBV7-2 and TRBJ2-2; D perhaps matches TRBD2 (6 bases). Trimming pared 0 bases from V and 4 bases from J, leaving 6 bases between. This CDR3 spans 14 amino acids. From germline, CDR1 is SGHTA and CDR2 FQGNSA. CDR3 sequence (DNA): TGTGCCAGCAGCTTAGCGACTAGCACCGGGGAGCTGTTTTTT. Translating gives CASSLATSTGELFF.

This clone was seen only once. The chain links TRBV30 to TRBJ2-7, with D hard to call. The CDR3 is made up of 15 amino acids. Trimming stripped 0 bases from V and 4 bases from J, with 16 bases between. Germline V lookup: CDR1 GTSNPN, CDR2 SVGIG (reference sequence). The CDR3 DNA follows: TGTGCCTGGAGTGTAACCTTGCGCCGAGCGTACGAGCAGTACTTC. Residues: CAWSVTLRRAYEQYF.

The rearrangement uses TRBV30 and TRBJ1-2; D is undetermined. This CDR3 is built from 12 residues. Germline values: CDR1 GTSNPN, CDR2 SVGIG (reference sequence). V gave up 4 bases and J gave up 5 bases, with 11 bases separating them. The CDR3 region has the DNA TGTGCCTGGACACACGTTCGGTATGGCTACACCTTC. This translates into CAWTHVRYGYTF.

V and J are TRBV6-5 and TRBJ2-7; tentatively, D is TRBD2 (5 bases). Germline values: CDR1 MNHEY, CDR2 SVGAGI. The CDR3 sequence is 13 residues long. V was clipped by 5 bases and J by 6 bases, with 14 bases between them. DNA for the CDR3: TGTGCCAGCAGTGTAGGGAGTTCGGGCGAGCAGTACTTC. Translation: CASSVGSSGEQYF.

The chain couples TRBV5-1 to TRBJ2-5, with 8 bases aligning to TRBD1. The V gene end was trimmed by 3 bases and the J gene end by 1 base; junction bases not matched to a gene: 2. The V gene's germline CDR1 is SGHRS and CDR2 YFSETQ. CDR3 length equals 14 residues. This CDR3 reads CASSSQGGQETQYF. For the CDR3, the DNA is TGCGCCAGCAGCTCACAGGGGGGCCAAGAGACCCAGTACTTC.

The chain combines TRBV2 with TRBJ1-4; D remains unclear. Germline assignment: CDR1 SNHLY and CDR2 FYNNEI. V was trimmed by 6 bases and J by 4 bases, leaving 3 bases between them. The CDR3 spans 11 residues. The CDR3 loop reads CASSHNEKLFF. CDR3 nucleotide sequence: TGTGCCAGCAGCCATAATGAAAAACTGTTTTTT. Variable domain in full (rest from reference TRBV2 and TRBJ1-4): EPEVTQTPSHQVTQMGQEVILRCVPISNHLYFYWYRQILGQKVEFLVSFYNNEISEKSEIFDDQFSVERPDGSNFTLKIRSTKLEDSAMYFCASSHNEKLFFGSGTQLSVL.

V is TRBV15 and J is TRBJ1-2, with no clear D. From germline, CDR1 is LNHNV and CDR2 YYDKDF (reference sequence). The CDR3 totals 14 residues. The V end was cut by 0 bases, the J end by 1 base, with 6 bases between. The CDR3 sequence is CATSRERNNYGYTF. The CDR3 region has the DNA TGTGCCACCAGCAGAGAGAGGAATAACTATGGCTACACCTTC.

This clone was observed a handful of times. The chain couples TRBV30 to TRBJ1-2; 9 bases map to TRBD1. The V and J ends lost 4 bases and 6 bases, in that order; junction bases with no gene match: 3. This CDR3 has 12 residues. Germline CDR1 GTSNPN, CDR2 SVGIG (reference sequence). The CDR3 here is CAWIRDRDGYTF. CDR3 in DNA: TGTGCCTGGATACGGGACAGGGATGGCTACACCTTC.

The gene calls are TRBV27 and TRBJ2-3; 7 bases are a match to TRBD2. This CDR3 is built from 16 residues. Per germline, CDR1 MNHEY and CDR2 SMNVEV (reference sequence). The V gene end was trimmed by 6 bases and the J gene end by 6 bases; junction bases not matched to a gene: 15. CDR3 DNA sequence: TGTGCCAGCAGGCCGCGACTAGCAACTGAGAAGGATACGCAGTATTTT. It encodes CASRPRLATEKDTQYF.

The chain uses TRBV9 and TRBJ2-7; D unclear. Germline CDR1 and CDR2: SGDLS and YYNGEE. The V end was cut by 0 bases, the J end by 0 bases, with 13 bases between. This CDR3 spans 16 amino acids. CDR3 sequence (DNA): TGTGCCAGCAGCGTAGAAGAGAAATCAAGCTCCTACGAGCAGTACTTC. Protein sequence: CASSVEEKSSSYEQYF.

The chain carries TRBV18 and TRBJ2-7, with 13 bases lining up with TRBD2. The germline V gene encodes CDR1 KGHSH and CDR2 LQKENI. The CDR3 contains 15 residues. The junction had 5 bases not matched to a gene; V was cut back by 6 bases and J by 3 bases. As DNA, the CDR3 is TGTGCCAGCTCGCGGACTAGCGGGAGCCGCTACGAGCAGTACTTC. It translates to CASSRTSGSRYEQYF.

The genes are TRBV29-1 and TRBJ1-4, with a possible D match to TRBD1 (5 bases). The ends were cut back, 2 bases at V and 10 bases at J, with 11 bases in the middle. The CDR3 runs to 12 residues. From germline, CDR1 is SQVTM and CDR2 ANQGSEA. CDR3 in amino acids: CSVEYPRGKLFF. CDR3 coding DNA: TGCAGCGTTGAATACCCGAGGGGAAAACTGTTTTTT.

The chain is built from TRBV27 and TRBJ1-1; 10 bases map to TRBD1. Looked up from germline, CDR1 is MNHEY and CDR2 is SMNVEV (reference sequence). The CDR3 extends over 14 amino acids. Trimming at V came to 5 bases and at J to 10 bases, leaving 10 bases not matched to a gene. CDR3 loop: CASSLGQGVFRAFF. DNA of the CDR3: TGTGCCAGCAGTCTAGGACAGGGGGTTTTTAGAGCTTTCTTT.

V and J are TRBV28 and TRBJ2-3, with 8 nucleotides matching TRBD2. With 3 bases clipped from V and 2 bases from J, the junction kept 16 bases outside the gene matches. CDR3 length equals 19 residues. Germline values: CDR1 MDHEN, CDR2 SYDVKM. The CDR3 nucleotides are TGTGCCAGCAGTTTCTCCTCGGGACTAGGTTCTTTGTACACAGATACGCAGTATTTT. Its protein is CASSFSSGLGSLYTDTQYF.

Only a few counts were recorded for this clone. The chain couples TRBV15 to TRBJ1-4, with D perhaps matching TRBD1 (5 bases). There are 15 residues in the CDR3. CDR1 is LNHNV, CDR2 YYDKDF, per germline (reference sequence). V lost 5 bases and J lost 11, with 21 bases in between. CDR3 loop: CATSGSTGGAGKLFF. In DNA, the CDR3 is TGTGCCACCAGCGGAAGTACCGGGGGAGCGGGGAAACTGTTTTTT.

The chain uses TRBV28 and TRBJ1-2; D gene unclear. The CDR3 contains 14 residues. Trimming left V 8 bases short and J 4 bases short, with 17 bases between. Germline CDR1 reads MDHEN; CDR2 reads SYDVKM. The CDR3 DNA reads TGTGCCAGCCGCCGCCTGGGAGGGATCTATGGCTACACCTTC. Translated, it gives CASRRLGGIYGYTF.